This TCR beta chain was recorded in a study of blood T cell repertoires in COVID-19. As for the study in general: Both acute and convalescent COVID-19 samples were obtained from the United States, Italy and Spain.

Residents of approximately 25 US areas, aged roughly 18 to 89 years, made up the participants. Clinical histories supplied by participants themselves formed the basis of cohort assignment. This CDR3 contains 18 residues. Unmatched junction bases numbered 6, after V lost 3 bases and J lost 3 bases. The germline V gene has CDR1 SGHAT and CDR2 FQNNGV. Authors' data handling: Amplification of reference gene primers provided the estimated nucleated cell counts. The method was immunoSEQ multiplex PCR; TCRdb's version includes in-frame clones alone and lacks a portion of them. That table furnishes V, J and clone size, whereas the DNA furnished D and trimming. The sample has approximately 310,000 clones, 75% to 90% seen once.

The sequencing input was PBMCs or T cells enriched from blood (not recorded which). The chain recombines TRBV11-2 with TRBJ2-1, with 15 bases identical to TRBD2. The clonotype comes from a man aged 30 to 39 who had recovered from COVID-19. The CDR3 loop reads CASSLGGTSGGHYNEQFF. The DNA of the CDR3 is TGTGCCAGCAGCTTGGGCGGGACTAGCGGGGGGCACTACAATGAGCAGTTCTTC.